This passage covers 11 T cell receptor beta chains from one sample sequenced in a study of cytomegalovirus exposure and HLA in healthy donors. A multiplex PCR was run with 60 Vbeta primers and 13 Jbeta primers. This table comes from immunoSEQ multiplex PCR, and its TCRdb copy is limited to in-frame clones, with some not included. The table lists some 120,000 clones, 55% to 75% of them singletons, with 1.6% in the top ten. Sequenced: PBMCs. Receptor source: a man younger than 45 in good health and CMV-seropositive.

This clone was seen just once. This chain uses TRBV7-3 with TRBJ2-7; 7 bases line up with TRBD2. V shed 0 bases, J shed 2 bases, and the junction held 4 bases outside the gene matches. The germline gives CDR1 SGHTA, CDR2 FQGTGA. This CDR3 contains 15 residues. The CDR3 sequence: CASSLTGGSPYEQYF. The DNA for the CDR3 is TGTGCCAGCAGCTTAACTGGCGGGAGTCCCTACGAGCAGTACTTC.

The gene calls are TRBV18 and TRBJ1-2; D is perhaps TRBD1 (5 bases). The V gene lost 2 bases and the J gene lost 2 bases, with 6 bases spanning the gap. This CDR3 has 13 residues. CDR1 KGHSH and CDR2 LQKENI come from the germline V gene. The DNA of the CDR3 is TGTGCCAGCTCACCATCAGGGAACTATGGCTACACCTTC. Translation gives CASSPSGNYGYTF.

This clone was observed a handful of times. A read error may account for a junction end that differs from germline. This chain links TRBV6-5 with TRBJ2-5; D perhaps matches TRBD2 (6 bases). The CDR3 totals 12 residues. The germline V gene has CDR1 MNHEY and CDR2 SVGAGI. As DNA, the CDR3 is TGTGCCAGCAGCTCGCCGGGAGAGCCCCAGTACTTC. This gives the protein CASSSPGEPQYF.

This rearrangement joins TRBV19 to TRBJ1-5; 7 nucleotides line up with TRBD1. Trimming removed 6 bases from V and 1 base from J; junction bases left unmatched: 9. Germline V gene sequence: CDR1 LNHDA, CDR2 SQIVND (reference sequence). There are 16 residues in the CDR3. CDR3 sequence: CASRPLTGRSNQPQHF. CDR3 coding DNA: TGTGCCAGTAGACCACTGACAGGGAGGAGCAATCAGCCCCAGCATTTT.

The chain combines TRBV7-9 with TRBJ1-6; TRBD1 matches 7 bases. CDR1 is SEHNR and CDR2 is FQNEAQ in the germline V gene (reference sequence). The CDR3 has 15 residues. The trim removed 5 bases at V and 8 bases at J, leaving 9 bases unmatched. The CDR3: CASSLLGTVDSPLHF. The CDR3 nucleotides read TGTGCCAGCAGCCTTCTCGGGACAGTGGATTCACCCCTCCACTTT.

This clone was found a few times. This chain joins TRBV4-3 and TRBJ1-1, with D uncertain. The CDR3 contains 14 residues. The germline V gene encodes CDR1 LGHNA and CDR2 YSLEER. V dropped 0 bases and J dropped 1 base, with 6 bases sitting between them. The CDR3 spells CASSQDSRNTEAFF. Here the CDR3 DNA reads TGCGCCAGCAGCCAAGATAGCAGGAACACTGAAGCTTTCTTT.

J is TRBJ2-7 and V is TRBV13, with 7 bases fitting TRBD2. The CDR3 covers 15 residues. CDR1 is PRHDT, CDR2 FYEKMQ, per germline (reference sequence). V was clipped by 1 base and J by 4 bases; unmatched bases: 7. CDR3 in amino acids: CASSLAGGLVYEQYF. The CDR3 bases are TGTGCCAGCAGCTTAGCCGGTGGACTAGTTTACGAGCAGTACTTC.

Remarks on this clone: A read error may produce the germline difference seen at one junction end. The chain is built from TRBV7-8 and TRBJ2-2; TRBD2 might be the D (6 bases). Germline V gene sequence: CDR1 SGHVS, CDR2 FQNEAQ. This CDR3 has 18 residues. CDR3 sequence: CASSSSRSGPVNGGELSF. The CDR3 DNA reads as TGTGCCAGCAGCTCCTCTCGGAGCGGACCCGTGAACGGCGGGGAGCTGTCTTTT.

V and J are TRBV6-5 and TRBJ2-5, with TRBD1 matching 8 bases. Germline V gives CDR1 MNHEY, CDR2 SVGAGI. After removal of 6 bases from V and 1 base from J, the junction contained 7 bases not matched to a gene. This CDR3 spans 15 amino acids. CDR3 sequence (DNA): TGTGCCAGCAGCCTACTACAGGGGGTCCAAGAGACCCAGTACTTC. This gives the protein CASSLLQGVQETQYF.

The J gene is TRBJ2-1, the V gene TRBV6-5; D possibly corresponds to TRBD2 (5 bases). Germline CDR1 MNHEY, CDR2 SVGAGI. The ends were cut back, 0 bases at V and 0 bases at J, with 6 bases in the middle. This CDR3 contains 15 residues. The CDR3 loop is CASSYSRVSYNEQFF. For the CDR3, the DNA is TGTGCCAGCAGTTACTCGCGGGTCTCCTACAATGAGCAGTTCTTC.

This clone occurred a few times. The genes are TRBV2 and TRBJ2-3, with no clear D. The CDR3 has 12 residues. The germline gives CDR1 SNHLY, CDR2 FYNNEI. Trimming shortened V by 2 bases and J by 5 bases, and 5 bases separated the two germline ends. The chain's CDR3 is CASSEQEDTQYF. The CDR3 nucleotides read TGTGCCAGCAGTGAACAGGAAGATACGCAGTATTTT.